This T cell receptor (beta chain) originates from a study of blood T cell repertoires in COVID-19. In the study overall: The United States, Italy and Spain were the sources of the acute and convalescent COVID-19 samples.

The assay was immunoSEQ multiplex PCR, and TCRdb's table has in-frame clones only and misses some. The sample consists of roughly 140,000 clones, about 91% of them appearing once. V was clipped by 3 bases and J by 3 bases; unmatched bases: 2. CDR3 length: 13 residues. Germline V gives CDR1 GTSNPN, CDR2 SVGIG (reference sequence). This clone appeared once. The V call is TRBV30, the J call TRBJ1-1, with 9 nucleotides matching TRBD1. The sample was peripheral blood. This TCR was recovered from a human donor in a cohort sampled during active COVID-19. The CDR3 region is CAWRTGGYTEAFF. CDR3 nucleotides: TGTGCCTGGAGGACAGGGGGTTACACTGAAGCTTTCTTT.